Listed here are 30 T cell receptor beta chains from one sample, sequenced in a study of cytomegalovirus exposure and HLA in healthy donors. PCR amplification relied on 60 Vbeta primers (plus 13 Jbeta primers). Method: immunoSEQ multiplex PCR; TCRdb's copy keeps in-frame clones and lacks some. The sample shows 75,000 to 80,000 clones, 65% to 80% of them seen only once. The sequenced sample was PBMCs. These receptors were collected from a male donor in good health and CMV-seropositive.

This sequence joins TRBV30 and TRBJ2-3, with D possibly TRBD1 on 5 matching bases. Germline CDR1 and CDR2: GTSNPN and SVGIG (reference sequence). V lost 4 bases and J lost 6, with 17 bases in between. The CDR3 loop spans 14 amino acids. The CDR3 sequence: CAWTETGAVDTQYF. Here the CDR3 DNA reads TGTGCCTGGACCGAAACTGGGGCAGTTGATACGCAGTATTTT.

This chain uses TRBV28 with TRBJ1-6; D uncertain. The germline CDR1 and CDR2 sequences are MDHEN and SYDVKM. V was pared by 9 bases and J by 6 bases, with 15 bases between. The CDR3 totals 14 residues. The CDR3 bases are TGTGCCAGTGAATACCGGGAGTTTAATTCACCCCTCCACTTT. Its translation: CASEYREFNSPLHF.

The sample holds one count of this clone. V is TRBV11-3 and J is TRBJ2-7; possible D gene TRBD1, 5 bases. V shed 2 bases and J shed 4 bases, with 9 bases lying between them. This CDR3 spans 13 amino acids. Per the germline V gene, CDR1 is SGHNT and CDR2 is YENEEA. In DNA form, the CDR3 reads TGTGCCAGCAGCTTATCCAGACAGTACGAGCAGTACTTC. Translated: CASSLSRQYEQYF.

The V gene is TRBV4-1, the J gene TRBJ1-1; possible D gene TRBD1, 6 bases. In germline, CDR1 is MGHRA, CDR2 YSYEKL. The CDR3 is made up of 17 amino acids. V was pared by 4 bases and J by 5 bases, with 23 bases between. The CDR3 nucleotides read TGCGCCAGCAGCCCGACTTTGACAGGTACCCTGGGGACTGAAGCTTTCTTT. As protein: CASSPTLTGTLGTEAFF.

The chain links TRBV27 to TRBJ2-7; D possibly corresponds to TRBD2 (6 bases). Trimming pared 3 bases from V and 6 bases from J, leaving 12 bases between. CDR3 length equals 13 residues. CDR1 is MNHEY, CDR2 SMNVEV, per germline (reference sequence). Written as DNA, the CDR3 is TGTGCCAGCAGTTTGGGGAGGTCGAGCGAGCAGTACTTC. This encodes CASSLGRSSEQYF.

This chain joins TRBV5-5 and TRBJ1-2; 12 bases fit TRBD1. This CDR3 has 15 residues. Per germline, CDR1 SGHKS and CDR2 YYEKEE (reference sequence). The V segment lost 4 bases and the J segment 8 bases; nucleotides outside the gene matches: 9. This CDR3 is CASSRDRGPLGGYTF. CDR3 in DNA: TGTGCCAGCAGCAGGGACAGGGGGCCCCTAGGGGGCTACACCTTC. Complete variable domain (other parts from reference TRBV5-5 and TRBJ1-2): DAGVTQSPTHLIKTRGQQVTLRCSPISGHKSVSWYQQVLGQGPQFIFQYYEKEERGRGNFPDRFSARQFPNYSSELNVNALLLGDSALYLCASSRDRGPLGGYTFGSGTRLTVV.

V gene TRBV30 combines with J gene TRBJ2-2, with D tentatively TRBD1 (7 bases). Per germline, CDR1 GTSNPN and CDR2 SVGIG (reference sequence). V was trimmed by 0 bases and J by 5 bases, leaving 19 bases between them. The CDR3 spans 17 residues. Written as DNA, the CDR3 is TGTGCCTGGAGTGTACAGGGGAGGCTTGATGGAACCGGGGAGCTGTTTTTT. Its protein is CAWSVQGRLDGTGELFF.

This clone was recorded only once. The V gene is TRBV11-3, the J gene TRBJ2-1; 9 nucleotides match TRBD2. Germline CDR1 SGHNT, CDR2 YENEEA. The CDR3 consists of 16 residues. The V segment lost 0 bases and the J segment 6 bases; nucleotides outside the gene matches: 6. CDR3 loop: CASSLDGGGAINEQFF. The CDR3 nucleotides are TGTGCCAGCAGCTTAGACGGCGGGGGGGCAATCAATGAGCAGTTCTTC.

The V gene is TRBV18, the J gene TRBJ1-5, with TRBD1 matching over 10 bases. The CDR3 consists of 19 residues. With V trimmed by 3 bases and J by 7 bases, 18 bases remained unmatched. CDR1 and CDR2 (germline): KGHSH, LQKENI. The CDR3 protein is CASSPSTGGAGFEGQPQHF. CDR3 nucleotides: TGTGCCAGCTCACCGTCGACAGGGGGCGCTGGCTTTGAGGGCCAGCCCCAGCATTTT.

This chain links TRBV7-3 with TRBJ2-5; 7 bases match TRBD2. The CDR3 contains 13 residues. Germline V lookup: CDR1 SGHTA, CDR2 FQGTGA. Trimming took 0 bases from V and 7 from J; bases not matched to a gene: 2. The CDR3 is CASSLTQRGTQYF. The CDR3 nucleotides read TGTGCCAGCAGCTTAACTCAGCGGGGGACCCAGTACTTC.

V usage is TRBV6-5 and J usage is TRBJ1-2; D possibly corresponds to TRBD1 (6 bases). The CDR3 loop spans 15 amino acids. Trimming stripped 6 bases from V and 3 bases from J, with 17 bases between. The germline V gene has CDR1 MNHEY and CDR2 SVGAGI. This CDR3 reads CASRDRGGVDYGYTF. The CDR3 bases are TGTGCCAGCAGAGACCGAGGGGGTGTCGACTATGGCTACACCTTC.

The V gene is TRBV9, the J gene TRBJ2-1; TRBD2 is a possible D gene (5 bases). The V end was cut by 0 bases, the J end by 1 base, with 11 bases between. Germline values: CDR1 SGDLS, CDR2 YYNGEE. The CDR3 loop spans 16 amino acids. CDR3 nucleotides: TGTGCCAGCAGCGTAGGGACTTCAGCGTCCTACAATGAGCAGTTCTTC. This encodes CASSVGTSASYNEQFF.

The rearrangement joins TRBV2 to TRBJ1-2; D is unclear. This CDR3 has 10 residues. Deletions cut 8 bases from V and 7 bases from J, with 8 bases between. Germline V CDR1 and CDR2: SNHLY, FYNNEI. The CDR3 is CASERGGYTF. DNA of the CDR3: TGTGCCAGCGAACGGGGTGGCTACACCTTC.

The J gene is TRBJ2-1, the V gene TRBV5-4, with 10 bases fitting TRBD1. After removal of 4 bases from V and 1 base from J, the junction contained 5 bases not matched to a gene. The CDR3 runs to 16 residues. Germline CDR1 and CDR2: SGHNT and YYREEE (reference sequence). CDR3 sequence (DNA): TGTGCCAGCAGCCGCCCGGGACAGGGGTCCTACAATGAGCAGTTCTTC. Translation: CASSRPGQGSYNEQFF.

This clone was observed a few times. This chain uses TRBV5-5 with TRBJ1-4; 7 nucleotides match TRBD1. The CDR3 is 18 amino acids. Per germline, CDR1 SGHKS and CDR2 YYEKEE (reference sequence). The ends lost 1 base at V and 3 bases at J; junction bases unmatched: 12. CDR3 sequence: CASSLPRLAGGANEKLFF. The CDR3 DNA sequence: TGTGCCAGCAGCTTGCCTAGACTCGCAGGGGGTGCTAATGAAAAACTGTTTTTT.

The chain uses TRBV28 and TRBJ1-6, with TRBD1 matching over 9 bases. V dropped 3 bases and J dropped 0; count of bases not matched to a gene: 3. The germline CDR1 and CDR2 sequences are MDHEN and SYDVKM. The CDR3 contains 17 residues. In DNA, the CDR3 is TGTGCCAGCAGTTTTGACAGGGGGAGCTCCTATAATTCACCCCTCCACTTT. Protein: CASSFDRGSSYNSPLHF.

Note on this clone: The junction differs from germline at one of its ends, possibly a read error. The V gene is TRBV7-9, the J gene TRBJ2-5; 16 bases fit TRBD2. The length of the CDR3 is 17 residues. Looked up from germline, CDR1 is SEHNR and CDR2 is FQNEAQ (reference sequence). The CDR3 region has the DNA TGTTCCAGCAGCTTCTCCGGGACTAGCGGGAGGGGGGAGACCCAGTACTTC. The encoded protein is CSSSFSGTSGRGETQYF.

The chain employs TRBV2 and TRBJ1-1, with no clear D. The CDR3 loop spans 15 amino acids. Germline loops: CDR1 SNHLY, CDR2 FYNNEI. V lost 7 bases, J lost 2 bases, and 17 bases lay in between. The CDR3 sequence is CASTLLWPGNTEAFF. CDR3 nucleotides: TGTGCCAGCACTCTTCTATGGCCGGGTAACACTGAAGCTTTCTTT.

The chain employs TRBV10-1 and TRBJ2-1; TRBD2 might be the D (6 bases). Trimming took 7 bases from V and 6 from J, leaving 19 bases between them. This CDR3 comprises 15 residues. Germline V lookup: CDR1 WNHNN, CDR2 SYGVQD (reference sequence). CDR3 region: CASIHAKGRINEQFF. The CDR3 nucleotides read TGCGCCAGCATTCATGCCAAGGGGAGGATCAATGAGCAGTTCTTC.

In this sample, this clone turned up a few times. The CDR3 nucleotides are TGTGCCAGCAGTATCAGGGTTGGTGGCAATCAGCCCCAGCATTTT. Residues: CASSIRVGGNQPQHF. V usage is TRBV27 and J usage is TRBJ1-5; TRBD1 might be the D (5 bases). This CDR3 contains 15 residues. Germline V gene lookup returns CDR1 MNHEY and CDR2 SMNVEV (reference sequence). V was trimmed by 5 bases and J by 2 bases, leaving 13 bases between them.

This chain joins TRBV7-3 and TRBJ2-5, with D maybe TRBD1 (5 bases). Germline CDR1 and CDR2: SGHTA and FQGTGA. The V end was cut by 1 base, the J end by 1 base, with 16 bases between. The CDR3 length is 17 residues. CDR3 amino acids: CASSLKGGRARQETQYF. The CDR3 DNA reads as TGTGCCAGCAGCTTAAAGGGTGGCAGGGCCCGCCAAGAGACCCAGTACTTC.

J is TRBJ2-5 and V is TRBV10-3, with TRBD2 matching over 8 bases. Losses at the gene ends were 3 bases for V and 1 base for J; bases not matched to a gene: 10. CDR1 and CDR2 from the germline V gene are ENHRY and SYGVKD. This CDR3 comprises 17 residues. This CDR3 is CAISEGLTSGVQETQYF. The CDR3 nucleotides read TGTGCCATCAGTGAAGGCTTAACTAGCGGAGTCCAAGAGACCCAGTACTTC.

The gene calls are TRBV27 and TRBJ2-5; possibly TRBD1 for D (5 bases). The assigned J gene may be wrong: the sequence end matches TRBJ2-7 better. The CDR3 has 15 residues. Germline CDR1 and CDR2: MNHEY and SMNVEV (reference sequence). The CDR3 spells CASSLASGLSYEQYF. CDR3 coding DNA: TGTGCCAGCAGTTTAGCATCAGGGCTCTCCTACGAGCAGTACTTC.

The rearrangement links TRBV7-3 to TRBJ1-3; 9 bases agree with TRBD1. V was pared by 3 bases and J by 2 bases, with 5 bases of the junction left unmatched. This CDR3 contains 16 residues. Germline assignment: CDR1 SGHTA and CDR2 FQGTGA. CDR3 bases: TGTGCCAGCAGCTTCGTTCGGGACAGGGCTGGAAACACCATATATTTT. Protein: CASSFVRDRAGNTIYF.

Details on this clone: At the DNA level, this CDR3 is encoded by other sequences in the same sample as well. The chain combines TRBV7-9 with TRBJ2-7, with 11 positions matching TRBD1. Germline V gene data show CDR1 as SEHNR and CDR2 as FQNEAQ (reference sequence). Unmatched junction bases numbered 3, after V lost 4 bases and J lost 4 bases. The CDR3 contains 14 residues. CDR3 in DNA: TGTGCCAGCAGCTCGGGGACAGGGGGTTACGAGCAGTACTTC. Amino acids: CASSSGTGGYEQYF.

This sequence joins TRBV7-2 and TRBJ2-7; 11 bases line up with TRBD2. The V segment lost 8 bases and the J segment 2 bases; nucleotides outside the gene matches: 11. CDR3 length: 16 residues. Germline-derived CDR1 and CDR2 are SGHTA and FQGNSA. The CDR3 here is CASRSDVAGGPYEQYF. The DNA for the CDR3 is TGTGCCAGCCGGTCTGATGTAGCGGGGGGGCCCTACGAGCAGTACTTC.

This CDR3 is CASSLSQGPTNYGYTF. Written as DNA, the CDR3 is TGTGCCAGCAGCTTGAGTCAGGGGCCCACTAACTATGGCTACACCTTC. The chain couples TRBV7-2 to TRBJ1-2; a possible D gene is TRBD1 (6 bases). CDR1 and CDR2 from the germline V gene are SGHTA and FQGNSA. The ends were cut back, 3 bases at V and 0 bases at J, with 14 bases in the middle. This CDR3 region has 16 residues.

The V gene is TRBV7-6, the J gene TRBJ1-4, with TRBD1 matching over 8 bases. V lost 1 base, J lost 3 bases, and 4 bases stayed unmatched. This CDR3 comprises 16 residues. The germline V gene encodes CDR1 SGHVS and CDR2 FNYEAQ. The CDR3 reads CASSLEQGASNEKLFF. The CDR3, as DNA: TGTGCCAGCAGCTTAGAGCAGGGGGCCTCTAATGAAAAACTGTTTTTT. Looking up the rest from reference TRBV7-6 and TRBJ1-4 gives the full variable domain: GAGVSQSPRYKVTKRGQDVALRCDPISGHVSLYWYRQALGQGPEFLTYFNYEAQQDKSGLPNDRFSAERPEGSISTLTIQRTEQRDSAMYRCASSLEQGASNEKLFFGSGTQLSVL.

The chain has TRBV7-9 and TRBJ1-5, with 7 positions matching TRBD1. Germline values: CDR1 SEHNR, CDR2 FQNEAQ (reference sequence). V was clipped by 1 base and J by 7 bases; unmatched bases: 10. The CDR3 length is 16 residues. CDR3: CASSLEVGGGSQPQHF. The CDR3, as DNA: TGTGCCAGCAGCTTAGAAGTAGGAGGGGGCAGCCAGCCCCAGCATTTT.

The rearrangement links TRBV5-8 to TRBJ2-1, with D unresolved. V was cut by 1 base and J by 7 bases, with 6 bases left in between. This CDR3 has 12 residues. Germline V lookup: CDR1 SGHTS, CDR2 YDEGEE. CDR3 DNA sequence: TGTGCCAGCAGCTTGTTACATAATGAGCAGTTCTTC. Translated, it gives CASSLLHNEQFF. The full variable domain, its missing parts supplied by reference TRBV5-8 and TRBJ2-1, is EAGVTQSPTHLIKTRGQQATLRCSPISGHTSVYWYQQALGLGLQFLLWYDEGEERNRGNFPPRFSGRQFPNYSSELNVNALELEDSALYLCASSLLHNEQFFGPGTRLTVL.